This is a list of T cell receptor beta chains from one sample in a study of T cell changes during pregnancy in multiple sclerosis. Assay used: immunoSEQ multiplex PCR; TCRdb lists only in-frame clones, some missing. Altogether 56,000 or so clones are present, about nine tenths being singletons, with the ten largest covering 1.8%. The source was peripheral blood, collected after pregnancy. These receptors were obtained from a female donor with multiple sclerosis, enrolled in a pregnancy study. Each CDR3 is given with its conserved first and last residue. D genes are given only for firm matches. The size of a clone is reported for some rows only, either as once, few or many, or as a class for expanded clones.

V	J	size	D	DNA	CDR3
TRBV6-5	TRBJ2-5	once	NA	TGTGCCTCGGCCCGGGGGGCGCTTCAAGAGACCCAGTACTTC	CASARGALQETQYF
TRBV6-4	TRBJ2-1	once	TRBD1	TGTGCCAGCAGTGAGGGACAGGACTACAATGAGCAGTTCTTC	CASSEGQDYNEQFF
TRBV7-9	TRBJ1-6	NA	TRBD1	TGTGCCAGCAGCCACGGACAGGGGTCCTATAATTCACCCCTCCACTTT	CASSHGQGSYNSPLHF
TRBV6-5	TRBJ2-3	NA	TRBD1	TGTGCCAGCAGTTACGGGACAGGGGGCGCAGATACGCAGTATTTT	CASSYGTGGADTQYF
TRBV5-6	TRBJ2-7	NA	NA	TGTGCCAGCAGCTTGAGGGAGAACGAGCAGTACTTC	CASSLRENEQYF
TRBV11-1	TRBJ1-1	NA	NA	TGTGCCAGCAGCCCATTAAGGGGAAGGAGTACTGAAGCTTTCTTT	CASSPLRGRSTEAFF
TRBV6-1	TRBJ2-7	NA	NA	TGTGCCAGCATCTATGGGCCAGGGGAAACCTACGAGCAGTACTTC	CASIYGPGETYEQYF
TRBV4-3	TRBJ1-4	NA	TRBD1	TGCGCCAGCAGCCGCACCTACGGGACAGGGATTATCGAAAAACTGTTTTTT	CASSRTYGTGIIEKLFF
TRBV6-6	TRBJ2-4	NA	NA	TGTGCGACCTACGGGGTTGGTGCCAAAAACATTCAGTACTTC	CATYGVGAKNIQYF
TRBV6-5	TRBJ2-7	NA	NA	TGTGCCAGCAGAAAGGGGGTTTTCTACGAGCAGTACTTC	CASRKGVFYEQYF
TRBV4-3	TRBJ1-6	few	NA	TGCGCCAGCAGCCAAGATGCGGGGGGAAATTCACCCCTCCACTTT	CASSQDAGGNSPLHF
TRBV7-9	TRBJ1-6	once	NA	TGTGCCAGCAGCCCCCACAGTTCCGGCAATTCACCCCTCCACTTT	CASSPHSSGNSPLHF
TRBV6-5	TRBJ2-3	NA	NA	TGTGCCAGCAGTTACTCGCGGGGCACAGATACGCAGTATTTT	CASSYSRGTDTQYF
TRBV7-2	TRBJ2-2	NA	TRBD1	TGTGCCAGCAGCTTATGGGACAGGGGGCACATGACCGGGGAGCTGTTTTTT	CASSLWDRGHMTGELFF
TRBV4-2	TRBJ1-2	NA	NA	TGTGCCAGCAGCCAAGACGGTGCAGGGCGCTATGGCTACACCTTC	CASSQDGAGRYGYTF
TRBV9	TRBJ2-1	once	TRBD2	TGTGCCAGCAGCGTACCGGGACTAGTTGGCAATGAGCAGTTCTTC	CASSVPGLVGNEQFF
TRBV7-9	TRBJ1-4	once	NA	TGTGCCAGCAGCTTAGACAGGGTTGGAAAACTGTTTTTT	CASSLDRVGKLFF
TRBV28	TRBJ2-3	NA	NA	TGTGCCAGCAGTTTCCTCCAGGGAACAGATACGCAGTATTTT	CASSFLQGTDTQYF
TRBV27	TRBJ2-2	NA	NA	TGTGCCAGCAGCCAATCTCGAGGCCACGCGAACACCGGGGAGCTGTTTTTT	CASSQSRGHANTGELFF
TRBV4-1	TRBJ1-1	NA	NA	TGCGCCAGCAGCCAAGACAAATCTTGGAGCGCGAGGAACACTGAAGCTTTCTTT	CASSQDKSWSARNTEAFF